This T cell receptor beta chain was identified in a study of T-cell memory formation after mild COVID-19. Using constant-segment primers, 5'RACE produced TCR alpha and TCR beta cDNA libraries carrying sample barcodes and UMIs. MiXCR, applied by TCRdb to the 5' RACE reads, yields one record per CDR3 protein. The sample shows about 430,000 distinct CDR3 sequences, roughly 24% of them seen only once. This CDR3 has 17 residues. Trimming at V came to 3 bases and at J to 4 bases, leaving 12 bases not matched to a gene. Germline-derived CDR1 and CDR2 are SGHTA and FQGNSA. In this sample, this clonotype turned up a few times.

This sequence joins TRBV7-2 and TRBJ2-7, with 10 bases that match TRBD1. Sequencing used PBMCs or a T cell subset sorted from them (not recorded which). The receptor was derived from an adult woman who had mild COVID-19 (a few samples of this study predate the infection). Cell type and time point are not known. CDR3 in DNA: TGTGCCAGCAGCTTCGCGATTGGGACAGGGGATCAGTACGAGCAGTACTTC. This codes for CASSFAIGTGDQYEQYF. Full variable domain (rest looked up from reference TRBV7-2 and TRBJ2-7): GAGVSQSPSNKVTEKGKDVELRCDPISGHTALYWYRQSLGQGLEFLIYFQGNSAPDKSGLPSDRFSAERTGGSVSTLTIQRTQQEDSAVYLCASSFAIGTGDQYEQYFGPGTRLTVT.